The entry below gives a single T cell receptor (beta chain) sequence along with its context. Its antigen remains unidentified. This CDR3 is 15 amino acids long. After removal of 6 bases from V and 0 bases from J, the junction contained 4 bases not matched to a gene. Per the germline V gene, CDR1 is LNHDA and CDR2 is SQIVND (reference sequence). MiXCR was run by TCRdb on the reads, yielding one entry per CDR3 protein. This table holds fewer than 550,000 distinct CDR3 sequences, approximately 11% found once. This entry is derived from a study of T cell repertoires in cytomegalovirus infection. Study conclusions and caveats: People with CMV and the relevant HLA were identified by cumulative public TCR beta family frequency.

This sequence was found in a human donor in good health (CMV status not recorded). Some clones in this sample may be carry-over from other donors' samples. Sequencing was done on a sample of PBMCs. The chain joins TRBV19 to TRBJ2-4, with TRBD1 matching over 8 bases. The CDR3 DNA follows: TGTGCCAGTAGGGGACAGGCTATAGCCAAAAACATTCAGTACTTC. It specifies CASRGQAIAKNIQYF.